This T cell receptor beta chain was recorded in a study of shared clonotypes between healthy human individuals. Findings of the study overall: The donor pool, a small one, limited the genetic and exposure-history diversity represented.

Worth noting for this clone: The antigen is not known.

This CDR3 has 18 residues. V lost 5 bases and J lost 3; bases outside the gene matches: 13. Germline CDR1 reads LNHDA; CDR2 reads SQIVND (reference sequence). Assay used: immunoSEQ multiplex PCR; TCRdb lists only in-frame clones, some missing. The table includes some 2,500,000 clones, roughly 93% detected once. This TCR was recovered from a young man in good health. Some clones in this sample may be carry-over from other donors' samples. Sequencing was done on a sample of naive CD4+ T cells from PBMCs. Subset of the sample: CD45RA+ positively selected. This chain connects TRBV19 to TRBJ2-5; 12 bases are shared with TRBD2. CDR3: CASSPGLAGPPFEETQYF. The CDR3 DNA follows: TGTGCCAGTAGTCCCGGACTAGCGGGGCCTCCCTTTGAAGAGACCCAGTACTTC.